Listed below are T cell receptor beta chains from one sample, sequenced in a study of blood T cell repertoires in COVID-19. Clones were sequenced by immunoSEQ multiplex PCR, and TCRdb holds only the in-frame ones, with some missing. The sample includes just over 300,000 clones, nearly 90% seen only once; the top ten take approximately 4%. Sequenced input: PBMCs or T cells enriched from blood (not recorded which). These receptors came from a woman younger than 35 with acute COVID-19. The CDR3 runs from the conserved cysteine through the conserved F or W. A D gene is named only where the DNA matches it firmly. A clone size is listed for some rows: how often the clone was seen (once, few, many), or a class if it is expanded.

V,size,J,D,CDR3,DNA
TRBV29-1,.,TRBJ2-2,.,CSAQGTRNTGELFF,TGCAGCGCCCAGGGGACAAGGAACACCGGGGAGCTGTTTTTT
TRBV7-6,.,TRBJ2-7,TRBD1,CASSLAMTGVYEQYF,TGTGCCAGCAGCTTAGCGATGACAGGGGTCTACGAGCAGTACTTC
TRBV11-1,.,TRBJ1-1,.,CASSLGVNTEAFF,TGTGCCAGCAGCTTGGGAGTGAACACTGAAGCTTTCTTT
TRBV27,.,TRBJ1-4,.,CASTPSGRVGEKLFF,TGTGCCAGCACCCCGTCGGGCAGGGTCGGCGAAAAACTGTTTTTT
TRBV7-6,.,TRBJ2-1,TRBD2,CASSLGTSPYNEQFF,TGTGCCAGCAGCTTAGGGACTAGCCCGTACAATGAGCAGTTCTTC
TRBV2,.,TRBJ2-7,.,CASKLEIYEQYF,TGTGCCAGCAAATTAGAGATCTACGAGCAGTACTTC
TRBV2,once,TRBJ1-6,TRBD1,CASRDRPSLLHF,TGTGCCAGCAGGGACAGGCCCTCCCTCCTCCACTTT
TRBV28,.,TRBJ1-1,.,CASSFTGLATEAFF,TGTGCCAGCAGTTTTACAGGGCTGGCCACTGAAGCTTTCTTT
TRBV28,.,TRBJ2-3,TRBD2,CASSSPTSGDAQGSADTQYF,TGTGCCAGCAGTTCCCCTACTAGCGGGGACGCACAGGGGTCCGCAGATACGCAGTATTTT
TRBV6-5,.,TRBJ2-7,TRBD2,CASSYGTTSYEQYF,TGTGCCAGCAGCTACGGGACTACGTCCTACGAGCAGTACTTC
TRBV4-1,.,TRBJ1-6,TRBD1,CASSQGTGKGSRNSPLHF,TGCGCCAGCAGCCAAGGGACAGGCAAGGGAAGCAGGAATTCACCCCTCCACTTT
TRBV28,.,TRBJ2-2,TRBD2,CASSEIPASGTANTGELFF,TGTGCCAGCAGTGAAATCCCCGCTAGCGGGACCGCGAACACCGGGGAGCTGTTTTTT
TRBV27,.,TRBJ1-2,TRBD1,CASKFGDRGWHGYTF,TGTGCCAGCAAGTTCGGCGACAGGGGATGGCATGGCTACACCTTC
TRBV19,.,TRBJ2-2,.,CASSKPVNTGELFF,TGTGCCAGTAGTAAACCAGTGAACACCGGGGAGCTGTTTTTT
TRBV5-1,.,TRBJ2-3,TRBD2,CASSFGSGRGADTQYF,TGCGCCAGCAGCTTTGGGAGCGGGAGAGGCGCAGATACGCAGTATTTT
TRBV29-1,.,TRBJ1-2,.,CSVEGQANYGYTF,TGCAGCGTTGAAGGGCAGGCGAACTATGGCTACACCTTC
TRBV27,.,TRBJ2-7,.,CASSFLDRSSYEQYF,TGTGCCAGCAGTTTCCTAGATAGAAGCTCCTACGAGCAGTACTTC
TRBV2,few,TRBJ1-4,.,CASSEIVEIDEKLFF,TGTGCCAGCAGTGAAATAGTGGAGATCGATGAAAAACTGTTTTTT
TRBV7-2,.,TRBJ1-6,TRBD1,CASRVRQGSYNSPLHF,TGTGCCAGCAGGGTTCGACAGGGTAGCTATAATTCACCCCTCCACTTT
TRBV30,.,TRBJ2-7,TRBD1,CAGRDRGYEQYF,TGTGCCGGCCGGGACAGGGGATACGAGCAGTACTTC